The rows below give T cell receptor beta chains drawn from one sample of a study of T cell responses to AZD1222 COVID-19 vaccine. TCRdb's table, derived via immunoSEQ multiplex PCR, lists solely in-frame clones and lacks some. This table has roughly 120,000 clones, 87% appearing once. The sequencing used peripheral blood, collected 28 days after the second AZD1222 dose. The receptors were sampled from an adult who received the AZD1222 COVID-19 vaccine. The CDR3 runs from the conserved cysteine through the conserved F or W. The D gene is left open where the match is weak.

TRBV18	-	TRBJ1-4	CASSLGTLQGEKLFF
TRBV6-6	TRBD1	TRBJ1-5	CASSYPADRANQPQHF
TRBV5-4	-	TRBJ1-4	CASSSGRQGSNEKLFF
TRBV19	-	TRBJ1-1	CASNWGENTEAFF
TRBV7-3	-	TRBJ2-5	CASSSEPRETQYF
TRBV5-1	-	TRBJ1-2	CASSLAAGLSPGYTF
TRBV7-8	TRBD1	TRBJ1-3	CASSLEARDRVSGNTIYF
TRBV5-4	-	TRBJ2-5	CASRKGGQETQYF
TRBV11-2	-	TRBJ1-4	CASSSHYPRVNEKLFF
TRBV7-3	TRBD1	TRBJ2-3	CASSPGTDQLTDTQYF
TRBV4-2	-	TRBJ2-6	CASSLQGGGGGAGANVLTF
TRBV19	TRBD1	TRBJ1-2	CASSTGQGMGNYGYTF
TRBV10-3	-	TRBJ2-1	CAISSGTTAAYNEQFF
TRBV11-3	-	TRBJ2-2	CASSKETGELFF
TRBV2	-	TRBJ1-2	CASSESRGFYGYTF
TRBV11-1	-	TRBJ1-6	CASSLSQGYSPLHF
TRBV4-3	-	TRBJ1-4	CASSQEIGQSNEKLFF
TRBV5-1	TRBD1	TRBJ2-1	CASSLVTGQLGNEQFF
TRBV4-3	-	TRBJ1-2	CASSPRGAPRGYTF
TRBV6-5	-	TRBJ1-2	CASSYSQFPNYGYTF
TRBV4-3	-	TRBJ2-2	CASSQDEGTPGLFF
TRBV4-3	-	TRBJ2-1	CASSQDYGSSYNEQFF
TRBV6-5	-	TRBJ2-6	CASSYSRLSGANVLTF
TRBV18	-	TRBJ1-6	CASSPLTVPNSPLHF
TRBV5-1	TRBD1	TRBJ1-1	CASSLGQGVTEAFF
TRBV27	-	TRBJ1-1	CASSLLGSTEAFF
TRBV18	-	TRBJ1-2	CASSPEGDYGYTF
TRBV5-1	-	TRBJ1-1	CASSLHAGVDTEAFF
TRBV5-1	-	TRBJ1-2	CASSLAGARFGYTF
TRBV7-9	TRBD2	TRBJ2-1	CASSSGLGVYNEQFF
TRBV4-3	-	TRBJ2-7	CASSQDWGVYEQYF
TRBV5-1	-	TRBJ2-2	CASSLRVGDRGELFF
TRBV18	TRBD1	TRBJ1-2	CASSEQGADGYTF
TRBV18	-	TRBJ1-1	CASSPPRGSGEAFF
TRBV7-8	-	TRBJ2-1	CASSLVAYNEQFF
TRBV7-3	-	TRBJ2-1	CASSLDRAGETEQFF
TRBV19	TRBD1	TRBJ1-6	CASSQTGGFSPLHF
TRBV29-1	-	TRBJ1-1	CSGGHGNTEAFF
TRBV15	-	TRBJ1-2	CATSFRTGGNGYTF
TRBV5-4	TRBD2	TRBJ2-7	CASSLENLAGISYEQYF
TRBV18	-	TRBJ1-5	CASSPGGPNQPQHF
TRBV3-1/TRBV3-2	-	TRBJ1-2	CASSLSVNYGYTF
TRBV28	-	TRBJ1-6	CASSLPTGGYNSPLHF
TRBV3-1/TRBV3-2	TRBD1	TRBJ1-5	CASSLGTGADQPQHF
TRBV28	TRBD2	TRBJ2-6	CASRPGGSGANVLTF
TRBV5-6	-	TRBJ1-3	CASSPFSGNTIYF
TRBV7-9	-	TRBJ2-2	CASSLFGKNGSTGELFF
TRBV9	-	TRBJ1-2	CASAPVVNYGYTF
TRBV7-2	-	TRBJ1-2	CASTPTGGGGYGYTF
TRBV11-1	-	TRBJ2-3	CASSYQVDTQYF